These 30 T cell receptor beta chains originate from one sample sequenced in a study of blood T cell repertoires in COVID-19. Assay used: immunoSEQ multiplex PCR; TCRdb lists only in-frame clones, some missing. The sample holds roughly 55,000 clones, 87% seen once. What was sequenced was peripheral blood. Every receptor here comes from a man in his fifties with active COVID-19.

The chain has TRBV3-1 (or the pseudogene TRBV3-2) and TRBJ1-1, with a weak D call TRBD1 (5 bases). Between the trimmed V and J ends, which lost 2 bases and 4 bases, there was a span of 11 bases. In germline, CDR1 is LGHDT, CDR2 YNNKEL (reference sequence). The CDR3 covers 14 residues. CDR3 protein: CASSQRGLVTEAFF. CDR3 coding DNA: TGTGCCAGCAGCCAAAGGGGATTGGTCACTGAAGCTTTCTTT.

The rearrangement links TRBV5-4 to TRBJ2-7; the match to TRBD2 covers 14 bases. This CDR3 spans 16 amino acids. The trim removed 6 bases at V and 5 bases at J, leaving 10 bases unmatched. Germline values: CDR1 SGHNT, CDR2 YYREEE (reference sequence). CDR3 protein: CASKRAGLAGGNEQYF. Written as DNA, the CDR3 is TGTGCCAGCAAGCGGGCCGGACTAGCGGGAGGTAACGAGCAGTACTTC.

The chain couples TRBV6-2 or TRBV6-3 to TRBJ2-7; a possible D gene is TRBD2 (7 bases). The germline V and J ends were trimmed by 3 bases and 6 bases, with 12 bases remaining between them. Germline CDR1 reads MNHEY; CDR2 reads SVGEGT. This CDR3 has 13 amino acids. The CDR3: CASSYSRGLEQYF. The CDR3, as DNA: TGTGCCAGCAGTTATTCGCGGGGGCTCGAGCAGTACTTC.

The gene calls are TRBV6-6 and TRBJ2-1; the match to TRBD2 covers 12 bases. V dropped 5 bases and J dropped 0; count of bases not matched to a gene: 8. Germline loops: CDR1 MNHNY, CDR2 SVGAGI (reference sequence). This CDR3 has 18 residues. Here the CDR3 reads CASSLTSGGLSSYNEQFF. CDR3 DNA: TGTGCCAGCAGTCTGACTAGCGGGGGCCTAAGCTCCTACAATGAGCAGTTCTTC.

Notes on this clone: One junction end disagrees with the germline gene, perhaps due to a read error. The chain employs TRBV6-1 and TRBJ2-7; D is uncertain. The CDR3 runs 12 residues. Germline lookup yields CDR1 MNHNS and CDR2 SASEGT. CDR3 nucleotide sequence: TGTGCCAGCAGTGAAGGAGGCTCCCGCTTTGGGTTC. Its protein is CASSEGGSRFGF.

CDR3 coding DNA: TGTGCCAGCAGCCCTCTGGAGGGCACAGATACGCAGTATTTT. Protein sequence: CASSPLEGTDTQYF. J is TRBJ2-3 and V is TRBV3-1 (or the pseudogene TRBV3-2), with D possibly TRBD2 on 5 matching bases. Germline V gene data show CDR1 as LGHDT and CDR2 as YNNKEL (reference sequence). Between the trimmed V and J ends, which lost 4 bases and 1 base, there was a span of 9 bases. The CDR3 loop spans 14 amino acids.

This chain connects TRBV24-1 to TRBJ1-4, with 8 bases aligning to TRBD1. V shed 3 bases, J shed 8 bases, and the junction held 7 bases outside the gene matches. In germline, CDR1 is KGHDR, CDR2 SFDVKD. This CDR3 has 15 amino acids. The CDR3 nucleotides read TGTGCCACCAGTGATAGCAGGGGGCATGGGGAAAAACTGTTTTTT. This encodes CATSDSRGHGEKLFF.

The V gene is TRBV2, the J gene TRBJ1-5; 8 bases fit TRBD1. The CDR3 extends over 15 amino acids. Looked up from germline, CDR1 is SNHLY and CDR2 is FYNNEI. The junction had 5 bases not matched to a gene; V was cut back by 7 bases and J by 0 bases. The CDR3 loop is CASKGDRNSNQPQHF. CDR3 nucleotides: TGTGCCAGCAAGGGGGACAGGAATAGCAATCAGCCCCAGCATTTT.

The chain employs TRBV10-3 and TRBJ1-5; D remains ambiguous. Germline V gene data show CDR1 as ENHRY and CDR2 as SYGVKD. V lost 0 bases and J 2 bases, leaving 8 bases between the germline ends. The CDR3 contains 15 residues. As DNA, the CDR3 is TGTGCCATCAGTGAGTCTATGAGGGGCAATCAGCCCCAGCATTTT. Translated: CAISESMRGNQPQHF.

The rearrangement links TRBV10-3 to TRBJ2-1; 12 bases match TRBD2. There are 13 residues in the CDR3. J was trimmed by 6 bases and V by 6 bases; bases with no gene match: 0. Germline CDR1 and CDR2: ENHRY and SYGVKD. CDR3 nucleotide sequence: TGTGCCATCAGACTAGCGGGAGGCAATGAGCAGTTCTTC. As protein: CAIRLAGGNEQFF.

This chain joins TRBV7-6 and TRBJ1-5; 9 bases align to TRBD1. The CDR3 is 15 amino acids. Looked up from germline, CDR1 is SGHVS and CDR2 is FNYEAQ. J was trimmed by 7 bases and V by 1 base; bases with no gene match: 5. DNA for the CDR3: TGTGCCAGCAGCTTAGGACAGGGGGGGGAGCAGCCCCAGCATTTT. Encoded protein: CASSLGQGGEQPQHF.

This clone has just one count. The chain has TRBV4-2 and TRBJ1-2, with 8 bases lining up with TRBD1. J was trimmed by 4 bases and V by 4 bases; bases with no gene match: 5. CDR1 LGHNA and CDR2 YNFKEQ come from the germline V gene. This CDR3 is built from 14 residues. CDR3 amino acids: CASSRTGSRYGYTF. Written as DNA, the CDR3 is TGTGCCAGCAGCCGGACAGGGAGCCGCTATGGCTACACCTTC.

The V gene is TRBV25-1, the J gene TRBJ1-2; weak D call: TRBD1 (6 bases). Germline V gene lookup returns CDR1 MGHDK and CDR2 SYGVNS. This CDR3 is built from 11 residues. The germline V and J ends were trimmed by 7 bases and 7 bases, with 10 bases remaining between them. The CDR3 sequence is CASTRGGGYTF. The CDR3 DNA reads TGTGCCAGCACGAGAGGGGGTGGCTACACCTTC.

This chain joins TRBV24-1 and TRBJ1-4; D is uncertain. V was clipped by 3 bases and J by 8 bases, with 15 bases between them. The CDR3 sequence is 15 residues long. Germline V lookup: CDR1 KGHDR, CDR2 SFDVKD. The CDR3: CATSDPSTSGEKLFF. The CDR3 coding sequence is TGTGCCACCAGTGATCCCTCGACGTCAGGCGAAAAACTGTTTTTT.

This chain connects TRBV7-2 to TRBJ1-1; D possibly corresponds to TRBD1 (6 bases). The V end was cut by 1 base, the J end by 7 bases, with 13 bases between. This CDR3 is 14 amino acids long. Germline V gene sequence: CDR1 SGHTA, CDR2 FQGNSA. CDR3 coding DNA: TGTGCCAGCAGCTTAGAAACAGGGAGGGGTGAAGCTTTCTTT. This sequence encodes CASSLETGRGEAFF.

The gene calls are TRBV6-5 and TRBJ2-7; D might be TRBD1 (6 bases). CDR1 and CDR2 from the germline V gene are MNHEY and SVGAGI. Trimming left V 7 bases short and J 3 bases short, with 19 bases between. The CDR3 is made up of 15 amino acids. The CDR3 here is CASTNRHGGSYEQYF. As DNA, the CDR3 is TGTGCCAGCACGAACCGTCATGGGGGCAGCTACGAGCAGTACTTC.

This chain connects TRBV5-4 to TRBJ2-3; 8 bases align to TRBD2. The junction had 8 bases not matched to a gene; V was cut back by 4 bases and J by 4 bases. The CDR3 consists of 15 residues. The germline gives CDR1 SGHNT, CDR2 YYREEE (reference sequence). The DNA for the CDR3 is TGTGCCAGCAGCGGCCCTAGCGGGCCCCCAGATACGCAGTATTTT. The encoded protein is CASSGPSGPPDTQYF.

This rearrangement joins TRBV18 to TRBJ1-1; D remains ambiguous. Germline CDR1 is KGHSH and CDR2 is LQKENI. V was pared by 3 bases and J by 1 base, with 24 bases between. This CDR3 spans 19 amino acids. This CDR3 is CASSPRRAKAGIKNTEAFF. The CDR3 DNA is TGTGCCAGCTCACCTCGCCGGGCCAAGGCGGGTATTAAGAACACTGAAGCTTTCTTT. Variable domain in full (rest from reference TRBV18 and TRBJ1-1): NAGVMQNPRHLVRRRGQEARLRCSPMKGHSHVYWYRQLPEEGLKFMVYLQKENIIDESGMPKERFSAEFPKEGPSILRIQQVVRGDSAAYFCASSPRRAKAGIKNTEAFFGQGTRLTVV.

The chain uses TRBV7-6 and TRBJ2-3; the match to TRBD2 covers 8 bases. The CDR3 is made up of 14 amino acids. After removal of 6 bases from V and 1 base from J, the junction contained 3 bases not matched to a gene. From germline, CDR1 is SGHVS and CDR2 FNYEAQ. This CDR3 is CASSSAGGTDTQYF. The CDR3 coding sequence is TGTGCCAGCAGTTCAGCGGGGGGCACAGATACGCAGTATTTT.

This chain joins TRBV29-1 and TRBJ2-3; D not certain. Germline CDR1 reads SQVTM; CDR2 reads ANQGSEA. The CDR3 extends over 14 amino acids. V lost 8 bases to trimming and J lost 4 bases, with 19 bases between them. CDR3 residues: CSLGTSQAPDTQYF. The CDR3 DNA follows: TGCAGCCTCGGAACGTCTCAGGCTCCAGATACGCAGTATTTT.

V is TRBV4-1 and J is TRBJ2-5, with unresolved D. V dropped 4 bases and J dropped 5 bases, with 11 bases sitting between them. The CDR3 is made up of 13 amino acids. Germline assignment: CDR1 MGHRA and CDR2 YSYEKL. The CDR3 sequence: CASSRLEMETQYF. The CDR3 DNA follows: TGCGCCAGCAGCCGTCTAGAGATGGAGACCCAGTACTTC.

This rearrangement joins TRBV6-5 to TRBJ1-4; 8 nucleotides line up with TRBD1. Germline values: CDR1 MNHEY, CDR2 SVGAGI. The CDR3 covers 15 residues. The V gene end was trimmed by 6 bases and the J gene end by 7 bases; junction bases not matched to a gene: 10. The CDR3 DNA reads as TGTGCCAGCAGACCAAGACAGGGGTGGTCTGAAAAACTGTTTTTT. It codes for CASRPRQGWSEKLFF.

The rearrangement uses TRBV20-1 and TRBJ2-3; D gene unclear. The CDR3 is made up of 11 amino acids. Germline CDR1 DFQATT, CDR2 SNEGSKA (reference sequence). In DNA form, the CDR3 reads TGCAGCGCAGAATTGACAGATACGCAGTATTTT. Its protein is CSAELTDTQYF.

In its sample, this clone was seen a few times. The chain recombines TRBV5-1 with TRBJ1-1, with 7 nucleotides matching TRBD1. V shed 4 bases, J shed 1 base, and the junction held 7 bases outside the gene matches. The germline CDR1 and CDR2 sequences are SGHRS and YFSETQ. The CDR3 sequence is 15 residues long. The DNA for the CDR3 is TGCGCCAGCAGCCGTACAGGGGCCAAGAACACTGAAGCTTTCTTT. Translated: CASSRTGAKNTEAFF.

The chain carries TRBV7-2 and TRBJ1-1; 9 positions agree with TRBD1. The CDR3 has 14 amino acids. Germline CDR1 SGHTA, CDR2 FQGNSA. The V gene end was trimmed by 5 bases and the J gene end by 7 bases; junction bases not matched to a gene: 8. CDR3 region: CASSQIQGAGEAFF. CDR3 nucleotides: TGTGCCAGCAGCCAGATACAGGGGGCAGGTGAAGCTTTCTTT.

This clone showed up just a few times. This sequence joins TRBV5-1 and TRBJ1-2; 9 nucleotides match TRBD1. CDR1 and CDR2 from the germline V gene are SGHRS and YFSETQ. The CDR3 is made up of 16 amino acids. The junction had 11 bases not matched to a gene; V was cut back by 4 bases and J by 4 bases. As DNA, the CDR3 is TGCGCCAGCAGCCAGGGACAGGGAATTTTGGGCTATGGCTACACCTTC. Translation gives CASSQGQGILGYGYTF.

The chain has TRBV3-1 (or the pseudogene TRBV3-2) and TRBJ1-5; a weak D match, TRBD1 (5 bases). Germline V gene lookup returns CDR1 LGHDT and CDR2 YNNKEL (reference sequence). This CDR3 is 13 amino acids long. The ends were cut back, 1 base at V and 9 bases at J, with 10 bases in the middle. CDR3 loop: CASSQVETGPQHF. The DNA of the CDR3 is TGTGCCAGCAGCCAAGTCGAAACAGGGCCCCAGCATTTT.

The genes are TRBV27 and TRBJ2-7; D perhaps matches TRBD1 (5 bases). V lost 5 bases, J lost 1 base, and 12 bases lay in between. CDR1 and CDR2 from the germline V gene are MNHEY and SMNVEV (reference sequence). The CDR3 extends over 14 amino acids. CDR3 region: CASSADRNSYEQYF. The CDR3 coding sequence is TGTGCCAGCAGTGCCGACAGAAATTCCTACGAGCAGTACTTC.

The chain combines TRBV14 with TRBJ1-1, with TRBD1 matching 7 bases. The V and J ends lost 5 bases and 2 bases, in that order; junction bases with no gene match: 11. Germline V gene sequence: CDR1 SGHDN, CDR2 FVKESK. This CDR3 spans 16 amino acids. The CDR3 spells CASSGAWTGVNTEAFF. The CDR3 bases are TGTGCCAGCAGCGGAGCCTGGACAGGAGTAAACACTGAAGCTTTCTTT. The full variable domain, rest sourced from reference TRBV14 and TRBJ1-1, is EAGVTQFPSHSVIEKGQTVTLRCDPISGHDNLYWYRRVMGKEIKFLLHFVKESKQDESGMPNNRFLAERTGGTYSTLKVQPAELEDSGVYFCASSGAWTGVNTEAFFGQGTRLTVV.

The chain is built from TRBV30 and TRBJ1-3, with a tentative D call TRBD1 (6 bases). CDR3 length: 12 residues. CDR1 and CDR2 from the germline V gene are GTSNPN and SVGIG (reference sequence). Trimming took off 3 bases at V and 9 bases at J, with 12 bases between the two ends. The CDR3, as DNA: TGTGCCTGGAGCCACGAGGGGGTCACCATATATTTT. Protein: CAWSHEGVTIYF.